Below are 26 T cell receptor beta chains sequenced from a single sample in a study of human thymus T cells. TCRdb keeps only in-frame clones here, not all; method: immunoSEQ multiplex PCR. The repertoire holds about 43,000 clones, with around 95% as singletons. Sequencing input: blood. These receptors were taken from a girl less than two years old with a congenital heart defect but otherwise immunologically healthy.

The chain links TRBV6-5 to TRBJ1-1; D call uncertain. The CDR3 covers 14 residues. Trimming removed 4 bases from V and 1 base from J, with 10 bases in between. CDR1 is MNHEY and CDR2 is SVGAGI in the germline V gene. The CDR3 here is CASSSLTPNTEAFF. CDR3 DNA sequence: TGTGCCAGCAGTTCCCTGACCCCGAACACTGAAGCTTTCTTT.

V usage is TRBV7-5 and J usage is TRBJ2-2; TRBD2 is the table's D call and was not checked against the DNA. TRBV7-5 is listed as a pseudogene. This CDR3 has 20 amino acids. CDR3 sequence: CVRSLVEASGRAGNTGELFF. DNA for the CDR3: TGTGTCAGAAGCTTAGTGGAGGCTAGCGGGAGGGCGGGGAACACCGGGGAGCTGTTTTTT.

The chain couples TRBV5-4 to TRBJ2-5; D perhaps matches TRBD1 (6 bases). The CDR3 loop spans 13 amino acids. The V end was cut by 0 bases, the J end by 12 bases, with 15 bases between. CDR1 and CDR2 from the germline V gene are SGHNT and YYREEE (reference sequence). The CDR3 coding sequence is TGTGCCAGCAGCTTGGTGGACAGTCAAAGGGAGTACTTC. It encodes CASSLVDSQREYF. Combining the CDR3 with reference TRBV5-4 and TRBJ2-5 gives the whole variable domain ETGVTQSPTHLIKTRGQQVTLRCSSQSGHNTVSWYQQALGQGPQFIFQYYREEENGRGNFPPRFSGLQFPNYSSELNVNALELDDSALYLCASSLVDSQREYFGPGTRLLVL.

The chain joins TRBV11-2 to TRBJ2-7; TRBD1 or TRBD2 may be the D gene (5 bases each). This CDR3 is built from 14 residues. Germline CDR1 and CDR2: SGHAT and FQNNGV. V was clipped by 5 bases and J by 2 bases, with 13 bases between them. CDR3 in amino acids: CASSPRDATYEQYF. DNA of the CDR3: TGTGCCAGCAGCCCAAGGGACGCCACCTACGAGCAGTACTTC.

The chain is built from TRBV7-2 and TRBJ1-5, with D possibly being TRBD1 (6 bases). This CDR3 has 16 amino acids. Germline V lookup: CDR1 SGHTA, CDR2 FQGNSA. With 2 bases removed from V and 12 bases from J, the gap between germline ends came to 23 bases. CDR3 bases: TGTGCCAGCAGCTTATCGGCCCCCGGGGGGGGCAAGGACCAGCATTTT. Protein sequence: CASSLSAPGGGKDQHF.

The count of this clone is one. The chain couples TRBV5-1 to TRBJ2-7; D may be TRBD1 or TRBD2 (5 bases each). This CDR3 spans 16 amino acids. Germline CDR1 and CDR2: SGHRS and YFSETQ. V lost 4 bases, J lost 0 bases, and 17 bases lay in between. CDR3 nucleotides: TGCGCCAGCAGCCTACGCCCCGGGGACCTCTCCTACGAGCAGTACTTC. It codes for CASSLRPGDLSYEQYF.

CDR3 sequence reads: CASSPLQVLEAFF. CDR3 DNA sequence: TGTGCCAGCAGCCCCCTACAGGTACTAGAAGCTTTCTTT. The chain combines TRBV5-8 with TRBJ1-1; TRBD1 might be the D (5 bases). The germline gives CDR1 SGHTS, CDR2 YDEGEE. The CDR3 covers 13 residues. V lost 4 bases and J lost 8, with 15 bases in between.

V gene TRBV2 combines with J gene TRBJ2-7; 9 nucleotides match TRBD2. J was trimmed by 4 bases and V by 8 bases; bases with no gene match: 12. Germline-derived CDR1 and CDR2 are SNHLY and FYNNEI. CDR3 length: 15 amino acids. The DNA of the CDR3 is TGTGCCAGCCGGGGACAGCGCGGGAGGGGATACGAGCAGTACTTC. Its translation: CASRGQRGRGYEQYF.

The chain combines TRBV19 with TRBJ2-7; 14 nucleotides agree with TRBD2. The V and J ends lost 3 bases and 0 bases, in that order; junction bases with no gene match: 1. CDR3 length: 16 amino acids. Looked up from germline, CDR1 is LNHDA and CDR2 is SQIVND (reference sequence). CDR3 nucleotides: TGTGCCAGTAGTATTGGGACTAGCGGGAGCTCCTACGAGCAGTACTTC. Residues: CASSIGTSGSSYEQYF.

The V call is TRBV21-1, the J call TRBJ2-1; whether TRBD2, the table's D call, matches the DNA was not checked. TRBV21-1 counts as a pseudogene. The CDR3 loop spans 18 amino acids. Written as DNA, the CDR3 is TGTGCCGTCCCGTGCCGGCGGGAGGATAAGGGGTCCTACAATGAGCAGTTCTTC. This sequence encodes CAVPCRREDKGSYNEQFF.

V usage is TRBV6-1 and J usage is TRBJ2-7; possibly TRBD1 for D (5 bases). Trimming took off 2 bases at V and 10 bases at J, with 9 bases between the two ends. The germline gives CDR1 MNHNS, CDR2 SASEGT. The CDR3 runs to 11 residues. The CDR3 DNA reads TGTGCCAGCAGTGAAAACAGGCTTCAGTACTTC. The encoded protein is CASSENRLQYF.

The chain links TRBV7-2 to TRBJ1-2, with D possibly being TRBD1 (5 bases). The germline CDR1 and CDR2 sequences are SGHTA and FQGNSA. CDR3 length: 13 amino acids. V lost 10 bases and J 2 bases, leaving 14 bases between the germline ends. The CDR3 nucleotides read TGTGCCACCAAACGGGGGGGGAACTATGGCTACACCTTC. Protein product: CATKRGGNYGYTF.

The V and J genes are TRBV28 and TRBJ2-7; D might be TRBD2 (6 bases). Germline assignment: CDR1 MDHEN and CDR2 SYDVKM. The CDR3 is 14 residues long. V gave up 5 bases and J gave up 5 bases, with 16 bases separating them. The CDR3 bases are TGTGCCAGCAGTCGACTAGGAGGCCGCCACGAGCAGTACTTC. Translated: CASSRLGGRHEQYF.

The rearrangement uses TRBV21-1 and TRBJ2-5; the DNA was not used to check the table's D call, TRBD2. TRBV21-1 is an annotated pseudogene. CDR3 length equals 15 residues. The CDR3 DNA is TGTGCCAGCAGCAATCGTCGGGAGAAACAAGAGACCCAGTACTTC. Its protein product is CASSNRREKQETQYF.

The CDR3 sequence: CASSLAANTGELFF. Here the CDR3 DNA reads TGTGCCAGCAGCTTAGCAGCGAACACCGGGGAGCTGTTTTTT. The chain joins TRBV11-3 to TRBJ2-2; D call uncertain. Trimming removed 1 base at V and 0 bases at J, with 3 bases between. The CDR3 spans 14 residues. Per the germline V gene, CDR1 is SGHNT and CDR2 is YENEEA. Full variable domain (outside the CDR3, taken from reference TRBV11-3 and TRBJ2-2): EAGVVQSPRYKIIEKKQPVAFWCNPISGHNTLYWYLQNLGQGPELLIRYENEEAVDDSQLPKDRFSAERLKGVDSTLKIQPAELGDSAVYLCASSLAANTGELFFGEGSRLTVL.

The rearrangement links TRBV7-9 to TRBJ1-2; 7 nucleotides match TRBD1. The V gene end was trimmed by 5 bases and the J gene end by 4 bases; junction bases not matched to a gene: 7. Per germline, CDR1 SEHNR and CDR2 FQNEAQ (reference sequence). There are 14 residues in the CDR3. The CDR3 DNA reads as TGTGCCAGCAGCGCCCGACAGGGCCCCTATGGCTACACCTTC. Translated, it gives CASSARQGPYGYTF.

The V and J genes are TRBV20-1 and TRBJ2-3; D remains ambiguous. The CDR3 totals 10 residues. CDR1 is DFQATT and CDR2 is SNEGSKA in the germline V gene (reference sequence). Trimming stripped 6 bases from V and 10 bases from J, with 11 bases between. The CDR3 nucleotides are TGCAGTGCATTTTGGTCATCGCAGTATTTT. It codes for CSAFWSSQYF.

The genes are TRBV15 and TRBJ1-5; D remains ambiguous. CDR1 LNHNV and CDR2 YYDKDF come from the germline V gene (reference sequence). With 0 bases removed from V and 6 bases from J, the gap between germline ends came to 9 bases. The CDR3 has 14 amino acids. CDR3: CATSRDGTVQPQHF. The CDR3 coding sequence is TGTGCCACCAGCAGAGATGGCACGGTTCAGCCCCAGCATTTT.

J is TRBJ2-1 and V is TRBV28; D call uncertain. V lost 2 bases, J lost 6 bases, and 5 bases lay in between. The CDR3 is 12 amino acids. Germline V gene sequence: CDR1 MDHEN, CDR2 SYDVKM. In DNA, the CDR3 is TGTGCCAGCAGTTTACAGCCCAATGAGCAGTTCTTC. Residues: CASSLQPNEQFF.

The chain links TRBV6-5 to TRBJ2-1, with D possibly matching TRBD1 (6 bases). The CDR3 contains 12 residues. Germline CDR1 and CDR2: MNHEY and SVGAGI. V was trimmed by 0 bases and J by 9 bases, leaving 6 bases between them. This CDR3 reads CASSYSRGEQFF. CDR3 coding DNA: TGTGCCAGCAGTTACTCCAGGGGTGAGCAGTTCTTC.

The rearrangement joins TRBV10-3 to TRBJ2-2; D is perhaps TRBD1 (5 bases). Trimming removed 10 bases at V and 6 bases at J, with 15 bases between. This CDR3 spans 13 amino acids. From germline, CDR1 is ENHRY and CDR2 SYGVKD. The CDR3 region has the DNA TGTGCCACCTCACCCCTAGGGGCCGGGGAGCTGTTTTTT. Its translation is CATSPLGAGELFF.

Regarding this clone: Other DNA sequences within the sample encode an identical CDR3. The V gene is TRBV4-2, the J gene TRBJ2-7; D remains unclear. This CDR3 comprises 13 residues. Trimming cost V 0 bases and J 1 base, with 4 bases left between them. Germline V lookup: CDR1 LGHNA, CDR2 YNFKEQ. The CDR3 is CASSQDRSYEQYF. For the CDR3, the DNA is TGTGCCAGCAGCCAAGATCGGTCCTACGAGCAGTACTTC.

The V and J genes are TRBV5-1 and TRBJ1-2, with D perhaps TRBD1 (5 bases). The V gene's germline CDR1 is SGHRS and CDR2 YFSETQ. With 0 bases removed from V and 5 bases from J, the gap between germline ends came to 14 bases. The CDR3 is made up of 15 amino acids. The CDR3 sequence is CASSLGAPGRYGYTF. The CDR3 DNA follows: TGCGCCAGCAGCTTGGGGGCCCCAGGGCGTTATGGCTACACCTTC.

The genes are TRBV6-1 and TRBJ1-4; a possible D gene is TRBD1 (6 bases). Trimming pared 6 bases from V and 7 bases from J, leaving 18 bases between. Germline V gene data show CDR1 as MNHNS and CDR2 as SASEGT. The CDR3 has 15 residues. CDR3 region: CASREPVRGGEKLFF. CDR3 bases: TGTGCCAGCAGGGAACCAGTCCGAGGGGGTGAAAAACTGTTTTTT.

This clone was seen just once. The gene calls are TRBV4-2 and TRBJ2-2; 9 nucleotides align to TRBD2. Trimming at V came to 8 bases and at J to 2 bases, leaving 12 bases not matched to a gene. This CDR3 has 17 amino acids. Germline-derived CDR1 and CDR2 are LGHNA and YNFKEQ. CDR3 coding DNA: TGTGCCAGCTCCAACCCTCTAGCGGGATTAAACACCGGGGAGCTGTTTTTT. It yields the protein CASSNPLAGLNTGELFF.

This clone was recorded a few times. CDR3 residues: CASRDNYGYTF. Written as DNA, the CDR3 is TGTGCCAGCAGGGACAACTATGGCTACACCTTC. The chain couples TRBV2 to TRBJ1-2; D gene unclear. There are 11 residues in the CDR3. Trimming took 6 bases from V and 2 from J, leaving 4 bases between them. Per the germline V gene, CDR1 is SNHLY and CDR2 is FYNNEI. Full variable domain (missing parts from reference TRBV2 and TRBJ1-2): EPEVTQTPSHQVTQMGQEVILRCVPISNHLYFYWYRQILGQKVEFLVSFYNNEISEKSEIFDDQFSVERPDGSNFTLKIRSTKLEDSAMYFCASRDNYGYTFGSGTRLTVV.